This TCR beta chain was retrieved from a study of blood T cells in healthy people across ages. Isolation per sample recovered at least 7 million PBMCs. Study outcomes and limitations: Unsorted PBMCs blocked a conclusive comparison of naive and antigen-experienced cells. The study regarded diversity estimates from one million T cells as underestimates.

The germline V gene has CDR1 MGHDK and CDR2 SYGVNS. The germline V and J ends were trimmed by 0 bases and 3 bases, with 7 bases remaining between them. This CDR3 has 14 residues. For this clonotype: Its antigen is not known.

For the second PCR, which ran for roughly 7 to 11 cycles, a sample-barcoded 5' primer and a J-beta primer mix were used. The template-switch adaptor, which had 12 random nucleotides, put a tag on each cDNA molecule. TCRdb used MiXCR to reprocess the 5' RACE reads, holding one entry per CDR3 protein. The sample lists some 1.5 million distinct CDR3 sequences; about 45% were seen once. The origin of this receptor is a woman under 30 in good health. Sample: blood. The chain carries TRBV25-1 and TRBJ2-3; possible D gene TRBD2, 6 bases. The CDR3 region is CASSEYLATDTQYF. In DNA, the CDR3 is TGTGCCAGCAGTGAATATCTAGCGACAGATACGCAGTATTTT.